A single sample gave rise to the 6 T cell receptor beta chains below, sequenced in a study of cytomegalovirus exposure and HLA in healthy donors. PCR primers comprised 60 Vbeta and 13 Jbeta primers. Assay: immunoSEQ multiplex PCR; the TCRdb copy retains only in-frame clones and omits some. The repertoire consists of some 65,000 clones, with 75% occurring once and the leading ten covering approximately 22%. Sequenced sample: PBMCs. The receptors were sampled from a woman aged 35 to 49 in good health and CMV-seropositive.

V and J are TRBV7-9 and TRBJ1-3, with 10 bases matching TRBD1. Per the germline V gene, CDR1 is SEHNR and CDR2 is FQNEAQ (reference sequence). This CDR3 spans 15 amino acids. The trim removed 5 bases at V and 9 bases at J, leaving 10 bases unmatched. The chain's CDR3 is CASSSTGQGIGTIYF. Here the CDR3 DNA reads TGTGCCAGCAGCAGTACGGGACAGGGGATAGGCACCATATATTTT.

The CDR3 DNA follows: TGTGCCAGCAGTGAAAACAGGGAGGGTAACGAGCAGTACTTC. This gives the protein CASSENREGNEQYF. The V call is TRBV6-1, the J call TRBJ2-7; possible D gene TRBD2, 7 bases. V gave up 2 bases and J gave up 5 bases, with 13 bases separating them. This CDR3 has 14 amino acids. CDR1 is MNHNS and CDR2 is SASEGT in the germline V gene.

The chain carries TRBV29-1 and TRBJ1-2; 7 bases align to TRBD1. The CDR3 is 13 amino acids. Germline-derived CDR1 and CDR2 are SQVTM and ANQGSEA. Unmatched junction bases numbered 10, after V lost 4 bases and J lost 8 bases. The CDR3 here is CSVVEGGDDGYTF. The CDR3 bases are TGCAGCGTTGTGGAAGGGGGCGACGACGGCTACACCTTC.

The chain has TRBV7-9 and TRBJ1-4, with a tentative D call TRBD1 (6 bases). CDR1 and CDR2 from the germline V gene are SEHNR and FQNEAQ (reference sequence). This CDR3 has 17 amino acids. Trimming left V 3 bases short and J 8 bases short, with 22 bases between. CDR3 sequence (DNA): TGTGCCAGCAGCTTTACCTCATTGACAGGTGGGACGGAAAAACTGTTTTTT. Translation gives CASSFTSLTGGTEKLFF.

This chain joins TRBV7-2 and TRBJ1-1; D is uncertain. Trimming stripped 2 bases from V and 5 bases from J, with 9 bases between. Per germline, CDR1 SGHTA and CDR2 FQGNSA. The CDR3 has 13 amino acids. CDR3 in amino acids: CASSLSRDTEAFF. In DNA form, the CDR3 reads TGTGCCAGCAGCTTAAGCCGAGATACTGAAGCTTTCTTT. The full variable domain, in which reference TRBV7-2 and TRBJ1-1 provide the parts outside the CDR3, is GAGVSQSPSNKVTEKGKDVELRCDPISGHTALYWYRQSLGQGLEFLIYFQGNSAPDKSGLPSDRFSAERTGGSVSTLTIQRTQQEDSAVYLCASSLSRDTEAFFGQGTRLTVV.

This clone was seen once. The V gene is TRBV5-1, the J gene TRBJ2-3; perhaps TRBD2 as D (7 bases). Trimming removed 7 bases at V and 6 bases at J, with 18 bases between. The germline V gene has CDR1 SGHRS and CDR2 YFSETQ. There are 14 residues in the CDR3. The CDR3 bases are TGCGCCAGCTCCCTCGGGGGGCTAGGGGATACGCAGTATTTT. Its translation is CASSLGGLGDTQYF. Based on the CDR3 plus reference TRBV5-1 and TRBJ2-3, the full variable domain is KAGVTQTPRYLIKTRGQQVTLSCSPISGHRSVSWYQQTPGQGLQFLFEYFSETQRNKGNFPGRFSGRQFSNSRSEMNVSTLELGDSALYLCASSLGGLGDTQYFGPGTRLTVL.